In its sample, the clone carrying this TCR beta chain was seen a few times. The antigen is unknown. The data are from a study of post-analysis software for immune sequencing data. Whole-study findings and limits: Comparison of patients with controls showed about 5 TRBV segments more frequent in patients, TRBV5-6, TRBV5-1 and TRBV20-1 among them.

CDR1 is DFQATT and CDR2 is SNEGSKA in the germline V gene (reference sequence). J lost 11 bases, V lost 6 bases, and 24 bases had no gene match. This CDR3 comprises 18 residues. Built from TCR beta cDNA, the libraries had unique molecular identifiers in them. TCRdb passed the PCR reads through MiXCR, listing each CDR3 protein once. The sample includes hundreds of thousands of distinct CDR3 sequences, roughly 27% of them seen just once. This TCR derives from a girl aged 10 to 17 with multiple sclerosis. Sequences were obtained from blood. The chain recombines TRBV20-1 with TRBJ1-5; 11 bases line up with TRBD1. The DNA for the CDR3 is TGCAGTGCCAAAGGACAGGGGGCTTCATGGGGCGGCGAGCGGGCCCAGCATTTT. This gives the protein CSAKGQGASWGGERAQHF.